Each of the 19 T cell receptor beta chains below was sequenced from the same sample in a study of cytomegalovirus exposure and HLA in healthy donors. The PCR made use of 60 Vbeta and 13 Jbeta primers. This table comes from immunoSEQ multiplex PCR, and its TCRdb copy is limited to in-frame clones, with some not included. The sample holds about 93,000 clones; roughly 79% are singletons and the top ten take around 0.53%. The source material was PBMCs. The receptor source for this set is a man aged 25-40 years in good health and CMV-seronegative.

The chain employs TRBV6-5 and TRBJ1-2; a possible D gene is TRBD1 (6 bases). Germline CDR1 is MNHEY and CDR2 is SVGAGI. This CDR3 comprises 14 residues. The V end lost 0 bases, the J end lost 8 bases, and 13 bases lay between the germline ends. Written as DNA, the CDR3 is TGTGCCAGCAGTTACTCAGGGATGGGGGCCGGCTACACCTTC. This translates into CASSYSGMGAGYTF.

The chain links TRBV7-9 to TRBJ2-6; 8 nucleotides agree with TRBD1. V was pared by 4 bases and J by 3 bases, with 11 bases of the junction left unmatched. Germline V lookup: CDR1 SEHNR, CDR2 FQNEAQ (reference sequence). This CDR3 has 18 residues. CDR3 sequence reads: CASSSLGDRIFGANVLTF. In DNA form, the CDR3 reads TGTGCCAGCAGCTCCCTGGGGGACAGGATTTTTGGGGCCAACGTCCTGACTTTC.

The chain carries TRBV7-9 and TRBJ2-7; TRBD1 agrees at 7 bases. Germline V gives CDR1 SEHNR, CDR2 FQNEAQ (reference sequence). The CDR3 runs 17 residues. J was trimmed by 3 bases and V by 0 bases; bases with no gene match: 11. The CDR3 coding sequence is TGTGCCAGCAGCTTAGCTGGGGTTCGGGACAGCATCTACGAGCAGTACTTC. The encoded protein is CASSLAGVRDSIYEQYF.

The gene calls are TRBV19 and TRBJ2-6, with 9 bases fitting TRBD2. V was clipped by 7 bases and J by 6 bases; unmatched bases: 13. This CDR3 is built from 17 residues. Germline CDR1 is LNHDA and CDR2 is SQIVND (reference sequence). CDR3 nucleotide sequence: TGTGCCAGTACCGCGTGGGCGCAGCGGGGGGCGGCCAACGTCCTGACTTTC. Residues: CASTAWAQRGAANVLTF.

The V gene is TRBV5-6, the J gene TRBJ2-1, with 10 bases identical to TRBD1. This CDR3 has 15 amino acids. With 4 bases clipped from V and 5 bases from J, the junction kept 6 bases outside the gene matches. The germline CDR1 and CDR2 sequences are SGHDT and YYEEEE. The CDR3 DNA sequence: TGTGCCAGCAGCCATGGACAGGGGGGGGACAATGAGCAGTTCTTC. Translated: CASSHGQGGDNEQFF.

The chain links TRBV6-1 to TRBJ1-5; D is possibly TRBD1 (5 bases). Germline V gene lookup returns CDR1 MNHNS and CDR2 SASEGT. This CDR3 comprises 18 residues. V was clipped by 3 bases and J by 6 bases, with 24 bases between them. Written as DNA, the CDR3 is TGTGCCAGCAGTGATGTAGACGGTGGTGCCCAAAGGGGTCAGCCCCAGCATTTT. This sequence encodes CASSDVDGGAQRGQPQHF.

The chain recombines TRBV7-9 with TRBJ1-1, with D tentatively TRBD1 (6 bases). This CDR3 spans 15 amino acids. The V end lost 1 base, the J end lost 3 bases, and 12 bases lay between the germline ends. The germline V gene has CDR1 SEHNR and CDR2 FQNEAQ (reference sequence). CDR3 sequence (DNA): TGTGCCAGCAGCTTAGGGACAGACGGCTACACTGAAGCTTTCTTT. Amino acid sequence: CASSLGTDGYTEAFF.

The genes are TRBV27 and TRBJ2-1; 13 bases line up with TRBD2. V lost 7 bases to trimming and J lost 6 bases; unmatched junction nucleotides: 9. CDR1 and CDR2 from the germline V gene are MNHEY and SMNVEV (reference sequence). This CDR3 has 16 amino acids. The DNA for the CDR3 is TGTGCCAGCACCCCTCGCGGACTAGCGGGAGCCAATGAGCAGTTCTTC. This encodes CASTPRGLAGANEQFF.

The CDR3 coding sequence is TGTGCCAGCAGCTTGCTGTCTAGCGGGAGATTTGAGCAGTTCTTC. Its protein is CASSLLSSGRFEQFF. The chain carries TRBV5-6 and TRBJ2-1, with 10 bases that match TRBD2. Losses at the gene ends were 1 base for V and 9 bases for J; bases not matched to a gene: 7. Germline V lookup: CDR1 SGHDT, CDR2 YYEEEE. The CDR3 contains 15 residues.

This clone was seen a handful of times. DNA of the CDR3: TGTGCCAGCTCACCAGGGCTCGGGGAGGGAGCTTTCTTT. It yields the protein CASSPGLGEGAFF. The V call is TRBV18, the J call TRBJ1-1, with unresolved D. The germline CDR1 and CDR2 sequences are KGHSH and LQKENI. The CDR3 has 13 residues. V was shortened by 2 bases and J by 10 bases, with 14 bases between the two germline ends.

The V and J genes are TRBV13 and TRBJ2-7; the match to TRBD1 covers 9 bases. Looked up from germline, CDR1 is PRHDT and CDR2 is FYEKMQ (reference sequence). J was trimmed by 4 bases and V by 5 bases; bases with no gene match: 9. This CDR3 comprises 15 residues. As DNA, the CDR3 is TGTGCCAGCAGCACCGGGGGACAGGGTGGGTACGAGCAGTACTTC. This codes for CASSTGGQGGYEQYF.

The chain couples TRBV7-2 to TRBJ1-2; 9 nucleotides match TRBD1. J was trimmed by 8 bases and V by 5 bases; bases with no gene match: 6. The germline gives CDR1 SGHTA, CDR2 FQGNSA. CDR3 length: 13 amino acids. The CDR3 reads CASSGRTGAGYTF. For the CDR3, the DNA is TGTGCCAGCAGCGGGAGGACAGGGGCCGGCTACACCTTC.

This clone was counted only a few times. The chain combines TRBV4-1 with TRBJ2-2; the match to TRBD2 covers 8 bases. The CDR3 extends over 16 amino acids. The V segment lost 0 bases and the J segment 4 bases; nucleotides outside the gene matches: 4. From germline, CDR1 is MGHRA and CDR2 YSYEKL. CDR3 in amino acids: CASSQELAVRTGELFF. Here the CDR3 DNA reads TGCGCCAGCAGCCAAGAACTAGCGGTCCGCACCGGGGAGCTGTTTTTT.

The chain employs TRBV7-2 and TRBJ2-4; tentatively, D is TRBD2 (5 bases). Trimming pared 4 bases from V and 0 bases from J, leaving 13 bases between. The CDR3 is 16 amino acids. Germline V lookup: CDR1 SGHTA, CDR2 FQGNSA. The CDR3 sequence is CASSSSVGLAKNIQYF. DNA for the CDR3: TGTGCCAGCAGCTCGTCGGTCGGACTAGCCAAAAACATTCAGTACTTC.

The V call is TRBV5-1, the J call TRBJ2-2; 12 bases align to TRBD2. Losses at the gene ends were 4 bases for V and 6 bases for J; bases not matched to a gene: 4. Germline V gene sequence: CDR1 SGHRS, CDR2 YFSETQ. CDR3 length equals 15 residues. For the CDR3, the DNA is TGCGCCAGCAGCCTAGGACTAGCGGGGCCCGGGGAGCTGTTTTTT. As protein: CASSLGLAGPGELFF. Complete variable domain (other parts from reference TRBV5-1 and TRBJ2-2): KAGVTQTPRYLIKTRGQQVTLSCSPISGHRSVSWYQQTPGQGLQFLFEYFSETQRNKGNFPGRFSGRQFSNSRSEMNVSTLELGDSALYLCASSLGLAGPGELFFGEGSRLTVL.

This chain connects TRBV4-3 to TRBJ1-5, with TRBD1 matching 7 bases. J lost 2 bases, V lost 4 bases, and 8 bases had no gene match. Germline values: CDR1 LGHNA, CDR2 YSLEER. This CDR3 region has 16 residues. Here the CDR3 DNA reads TGCGCCAGCAGCCCCTCGACAGGGTGGCGCAATCAGCCCCAGCATTTT. Its translation is CASSPSTGWRNQPQHF.

V is TRBV19 and J is TRBJ1-2; no definite D call. Germline V gene sequence: CDR1 LNHDA, CDR2 SQIVND (reference sequence). The CDR3 sequence is 15 residues long. Deletions cut 9 bases from V and 4 bases from J, with 21 bases between. CDR3 nucleotides: TGTGCCAGCATAACTAACACCGGCAGTGTCTATGGCTACACCTTC. Protein: CASITNTGSVYGYTF.

The chain couples TRBV11-3 to TRBJ2-5; 12 positions agree with TRBD2. Germline V gene data show CDR1 as SGHNT and CDR2 as YENEEA. Trimming at V came to 7 bases and at J to 0 bases, leaving 6 bases not matched to a gene. This CDR3 has 16 amino acids. In DNA form, the CDR3 reads TGTGCCAGCAACCCCCGGACTAGCGGGAACCAAGAGACCCAGTACTTC. Protein: CASNPRTSGNQETQYF.

This sequence joins TRBV25-1 and TRBJ1-2; no reliable D call. CDR3 length equals 12 residues. V lost 6 bases and J lost 0, with 5 bases in between. In germline, CDR1 is MGHDK, CDR2 SYGVNS. CDR3 sequence: CASRTPNYGYTF. The DNA for the CDR3 is TGTGCCAGCAGGACTCCTAACTATGGCTACACCTTC.